This T cell receptor (beta chain) was identified during a study of long-term antiretroviral therapy in people with HIV. CDR1 is SSHAT and CDR2 is FNYEAQ in the germline V gene (reference sequence). The length of the CDR3 is 14 residues. Survey-level resolution applied to immunoSEQ assay v3.0. Data came from immunoSEQ multiplex PCR; TCRdb stores just in-frame clones and leaves some out. This sample has 35,000 to 45,000 clones, with approximately 86% found just once. Comment on this clone: The junction shows a germline mismatch at one end, possibly a read error.

The chain uses TRBV7-7 and TRBJ2-7; perhaps TRBD2 as D (6 bases). This material consisted of unsorted PBMCs, taken just before starting antiretroviral therapy. The sequence derives from a woman between 18 and 29 years old with HIV. This chain's CDR3 is CASSLDGSGGRQYF. CDR3 sequence (DNA): TGTGCTAGCAGCTTAGATGGGTCCGGGGGACGGCAGTACTTC. Drawing the rest from reference TRBV7-7 and TRBJ2-7, the complete variable domain is GAGVSQSPRYKVTKRGQDVTLRCDPISSHATLYWYQQALGQGPEFLTYFNYEAQPDKSGLPSDRFSAERPEGSISTLTIQRTEQRDSAMYRCASSLDGSGGRQYFGPGTRLTVT.